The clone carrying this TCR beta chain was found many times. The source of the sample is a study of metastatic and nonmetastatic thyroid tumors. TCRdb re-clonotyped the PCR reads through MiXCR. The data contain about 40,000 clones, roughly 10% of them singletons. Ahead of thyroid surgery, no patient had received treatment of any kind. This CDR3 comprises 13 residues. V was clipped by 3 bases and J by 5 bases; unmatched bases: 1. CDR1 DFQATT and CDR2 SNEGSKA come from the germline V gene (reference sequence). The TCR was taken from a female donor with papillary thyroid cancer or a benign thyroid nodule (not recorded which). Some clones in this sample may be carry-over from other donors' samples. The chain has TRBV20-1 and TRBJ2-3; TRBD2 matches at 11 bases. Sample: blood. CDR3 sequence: CSARTSGIDTQYF. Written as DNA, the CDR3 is TGCAGTGCTAGGACTAGCGGGATAGATACGCAGTATTTT.